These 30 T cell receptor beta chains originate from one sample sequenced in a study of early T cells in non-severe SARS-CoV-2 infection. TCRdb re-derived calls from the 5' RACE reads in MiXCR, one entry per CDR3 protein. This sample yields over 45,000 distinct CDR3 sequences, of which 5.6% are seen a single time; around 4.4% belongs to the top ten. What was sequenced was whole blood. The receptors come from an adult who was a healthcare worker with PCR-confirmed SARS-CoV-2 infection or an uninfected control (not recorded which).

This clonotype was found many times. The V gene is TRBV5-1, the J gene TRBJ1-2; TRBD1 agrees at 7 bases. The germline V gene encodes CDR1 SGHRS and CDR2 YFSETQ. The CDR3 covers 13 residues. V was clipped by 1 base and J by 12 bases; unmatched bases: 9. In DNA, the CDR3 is TGCGCCAGCAGCTTGCTTGGGGACAGCCACGACACCTTC. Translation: CASSLLGDSHDTF.

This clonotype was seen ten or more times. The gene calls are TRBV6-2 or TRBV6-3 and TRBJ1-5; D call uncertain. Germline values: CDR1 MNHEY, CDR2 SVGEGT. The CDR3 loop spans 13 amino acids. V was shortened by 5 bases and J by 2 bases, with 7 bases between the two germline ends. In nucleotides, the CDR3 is TGTGCCAGCAGTACCGGGGGCAATCAGCCCCAGCATTTT. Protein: CASSTGGNQPQHF.

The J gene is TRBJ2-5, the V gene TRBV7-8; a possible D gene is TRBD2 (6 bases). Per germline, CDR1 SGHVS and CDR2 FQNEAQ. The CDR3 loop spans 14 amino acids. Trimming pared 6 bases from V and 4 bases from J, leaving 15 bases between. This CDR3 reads CASRPGRRRETQYF. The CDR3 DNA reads TGTGCCAGCAGACCAGGGAGGCGCCGAGAGACCCAGTACTTC. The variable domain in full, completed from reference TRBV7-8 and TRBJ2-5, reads GAGVSQSPRYKVAKRGQDVALRCDPISGHVSLFWYQQALGQGPEFLTYFQNEAQLDKSGLPSDRFFAERPEGSVSTLKIQRTQQEDSAVYLCASRPGRRRETQYFGPGTRLLVL.

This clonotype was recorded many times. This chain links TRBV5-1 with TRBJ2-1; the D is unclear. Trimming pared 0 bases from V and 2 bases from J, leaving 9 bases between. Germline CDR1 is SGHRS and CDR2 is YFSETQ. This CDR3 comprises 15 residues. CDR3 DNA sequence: TGCGCCAGCAGCTTGGGTAGTGATACCTACAATGAGCAGTTCTTC. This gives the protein CASSLGSDTYNEQFF. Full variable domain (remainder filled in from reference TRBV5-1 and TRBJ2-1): KAGVTQTPRYLIKTRGQQVTLSCSPISGHRSVSWYQQTPGQGLQFLFEYFSETQRNKGNFPGRFSGRQFSNSRSEMNVSTLELGDSALYLCASSLGSDTYNEQFFGPGTRLTVL.

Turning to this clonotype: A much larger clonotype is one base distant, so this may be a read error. CDR3 sequence (DNA): TGCAGCGTTGGCGGGACGGACAACCCCTACGAGCAGTACTTC. It specifies CSVGGTDNPYEQYF. The chain links TRBV29-1 to TRBJ2-7; TRBD2 might be the D (6 bases). The V end lost 4 bases, the J end lost 2 bases, and 15 bases lay between the germline ends. This CDR3 comprises 14 residues. Germline V lookup: CDR1 SQVTM, CDR2 ANQGSEA.

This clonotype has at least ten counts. CDR3 in amino acids: CSVHSPGDNQPQHF. CDR3 nucleotides: TGCAGCGTCCACTCCCCAGGGGATAATCAGCCCCAGCATTTT. The V gene is TRBV29-1, the J gene TRBJ1-5; TRBD1 is a possible D gene (6 bases). V dropped 6 bases and J dropped 4 bases, with 16 bases sitting between them. Looked up from germline, CDR1 is SQVTM and CDR2 is ANQGSEA. This CDR3 spans 14 amino acids.

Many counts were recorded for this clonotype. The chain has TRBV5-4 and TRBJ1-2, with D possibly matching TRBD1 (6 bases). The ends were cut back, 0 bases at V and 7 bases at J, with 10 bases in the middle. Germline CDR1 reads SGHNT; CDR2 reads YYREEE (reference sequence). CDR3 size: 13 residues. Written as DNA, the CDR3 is TGTGCCAGCAGCTTGGTCTGGGGGCTTGGCTACACCTTC. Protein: CASSLVWGLGYTF.

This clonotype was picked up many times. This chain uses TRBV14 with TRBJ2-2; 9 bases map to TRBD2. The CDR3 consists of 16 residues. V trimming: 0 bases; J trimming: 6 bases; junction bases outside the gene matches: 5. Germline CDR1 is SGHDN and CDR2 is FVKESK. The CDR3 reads CASSQDLAGLAGELFF. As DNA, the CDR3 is TGTGCCAGCAGCCAAGATCTAGCGGGACTAGCCGGGGAGCTGTTTTTT.

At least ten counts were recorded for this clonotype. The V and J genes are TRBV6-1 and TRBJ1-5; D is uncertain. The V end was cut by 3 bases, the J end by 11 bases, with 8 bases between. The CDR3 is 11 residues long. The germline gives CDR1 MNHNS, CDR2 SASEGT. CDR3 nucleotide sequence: TGTGCCAGCAGTGAGGACCAAGCCCAGCATTTT. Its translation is CASSEDQAQHF.

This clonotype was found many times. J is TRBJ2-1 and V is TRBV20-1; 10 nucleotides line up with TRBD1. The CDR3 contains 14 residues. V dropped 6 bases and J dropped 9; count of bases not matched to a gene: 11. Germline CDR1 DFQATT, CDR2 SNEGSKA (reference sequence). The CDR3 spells CSAHKAGQGIEQFF. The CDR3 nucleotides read TGCAGTGCCCACAAGGCGGGACAGGGGATTGAGCAGTTCTTC.

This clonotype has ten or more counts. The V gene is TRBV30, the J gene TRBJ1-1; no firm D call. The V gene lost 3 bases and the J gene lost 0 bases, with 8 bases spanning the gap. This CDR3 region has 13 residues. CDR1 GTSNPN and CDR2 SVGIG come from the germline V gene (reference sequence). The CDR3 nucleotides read TGTGCCTGGAGACCGAATATGAACACTGAAGCTTTCTTT. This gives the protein CAWRPNMNTEAFF.

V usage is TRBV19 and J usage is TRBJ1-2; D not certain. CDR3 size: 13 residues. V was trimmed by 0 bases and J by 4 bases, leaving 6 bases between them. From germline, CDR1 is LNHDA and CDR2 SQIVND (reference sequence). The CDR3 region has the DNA TGTGCCAGTAGTATAGAGGCCAGCTATGGCTACACCTTC. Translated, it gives CASSIEASYGYTF.

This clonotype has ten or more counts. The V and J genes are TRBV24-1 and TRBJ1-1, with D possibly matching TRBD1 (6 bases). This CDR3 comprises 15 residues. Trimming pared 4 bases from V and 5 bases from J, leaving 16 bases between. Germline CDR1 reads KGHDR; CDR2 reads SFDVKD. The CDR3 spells CATSETRDTYTEAFF. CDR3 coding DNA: TGTGCCACCAGTGAGACCCGGGACACCTATACTGAAGCTTTCTTT.

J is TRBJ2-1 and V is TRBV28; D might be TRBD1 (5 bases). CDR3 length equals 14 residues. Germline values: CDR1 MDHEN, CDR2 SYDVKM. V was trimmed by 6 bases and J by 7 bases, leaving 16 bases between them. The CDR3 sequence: CASSRLTVNNEQFF. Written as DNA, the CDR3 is TGTGCCAGCAGCCGCCTGACAGTTAATAATGAGCAGTTCTTC.

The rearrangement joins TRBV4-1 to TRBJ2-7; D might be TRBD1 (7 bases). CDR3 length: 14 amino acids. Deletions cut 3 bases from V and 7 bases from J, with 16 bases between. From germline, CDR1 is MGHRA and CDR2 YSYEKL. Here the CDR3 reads CASSHMGRGVEQYF. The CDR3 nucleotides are TGCGCCAGCAGCCACATGGGCAGGGGGGTGGAGCAGTACTTC.

The CDR3 sequence is CASSLRTGIEQYF. The CDR3 region has the DNA TGTGCCAGCAGCTTGCGGACAGGGATCGAGCAGTACTTC. The rearrangement uses TRBV7-2 and TRBJ2-7, with 8 nucleotides matching TRBD1. Trimming removed 3 bases from V and 6 bases from J; junction bases left unmatched: 4. Germline V CDR1 and CDR2: SGHTA, FQGNSA. The CDR3 covers 13 residues.

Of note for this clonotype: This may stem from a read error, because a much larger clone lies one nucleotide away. The CDR3 DNA is TGTGCCAGCAGTTTCCGGGACAGGTTCAACTATGGCTACACCTTC. This gives the protein CASSFRDRFNYGYTF. V gene TRBV7-2 combines with J gene TRBJ1-2; TRBD1 matches 8 bases. Per the germline V gene, CDR1 is SGHTA and CDR2 is FQGNSA. There are 15 residues in the CDR3. J was trimmed by 2 bases and V by 6 bases; bases with no gene match: 8.

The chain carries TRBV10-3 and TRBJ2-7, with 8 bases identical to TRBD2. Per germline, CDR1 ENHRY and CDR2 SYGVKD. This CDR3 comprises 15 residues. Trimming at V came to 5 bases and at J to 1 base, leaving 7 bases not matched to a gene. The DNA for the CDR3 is TGTGCCATCAGTACCCAGGGACTAGGATCCTACGAGCAGTACTTC. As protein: CAISTQGLGSYEQYF.

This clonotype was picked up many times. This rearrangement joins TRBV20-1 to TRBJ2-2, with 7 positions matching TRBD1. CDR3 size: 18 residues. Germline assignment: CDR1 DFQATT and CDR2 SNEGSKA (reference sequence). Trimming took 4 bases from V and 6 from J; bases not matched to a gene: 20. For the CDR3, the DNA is TGCAGTGCTACCTCCCGACACCGCAGACAGGGAAGGGCCGGGGAGCTGTTTTTT. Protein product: CSATSRHRRQGRAGELFF.

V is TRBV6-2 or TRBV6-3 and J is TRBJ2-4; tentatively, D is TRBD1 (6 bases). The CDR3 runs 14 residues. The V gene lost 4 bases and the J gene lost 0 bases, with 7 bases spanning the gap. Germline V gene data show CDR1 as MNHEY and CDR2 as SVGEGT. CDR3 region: CASSWGLAKNIQYF. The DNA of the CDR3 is TGTGCCAGCAGTTGGGGGCTAGCCAAAAACATTCAGTACTTC.

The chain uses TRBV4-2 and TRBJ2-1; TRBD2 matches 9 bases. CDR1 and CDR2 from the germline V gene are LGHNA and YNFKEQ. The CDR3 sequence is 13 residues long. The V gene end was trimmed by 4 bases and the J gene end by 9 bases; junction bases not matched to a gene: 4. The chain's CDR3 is CASSLSGSGEQFF. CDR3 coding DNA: TGTGCCAGCAGCCTTAGCGGGAGTGGTGAGCAGTTCTTC.

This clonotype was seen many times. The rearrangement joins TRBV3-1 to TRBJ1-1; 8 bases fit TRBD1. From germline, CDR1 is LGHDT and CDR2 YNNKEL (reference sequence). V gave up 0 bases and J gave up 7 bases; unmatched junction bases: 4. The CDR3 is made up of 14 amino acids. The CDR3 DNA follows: TGTGCCAGCAGCCAAGATTCAGGGGGCCTTGAAGCTTTCTTT. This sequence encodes CASSQDSGGLEAFF. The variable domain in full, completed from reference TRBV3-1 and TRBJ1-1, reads DTAVSQTPKYLVTQMGNDKSIKCEQNLGHDTMYWYKQDSKKFLKIMFSYNNKELIINETVPNRFSPKSPDKAHLNLHINSLELGDSAVYFCASSQDSGGLEAFFGQGTRLTVV.

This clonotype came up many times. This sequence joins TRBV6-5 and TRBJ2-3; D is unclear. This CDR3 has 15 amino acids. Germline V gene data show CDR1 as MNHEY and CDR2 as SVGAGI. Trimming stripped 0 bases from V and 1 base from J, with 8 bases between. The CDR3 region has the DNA TGTGCCAGCAGTTACTCTCGCCGGGGCACAGATACGCAGTATTTT. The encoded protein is CASSYSRRGTDTQYF.

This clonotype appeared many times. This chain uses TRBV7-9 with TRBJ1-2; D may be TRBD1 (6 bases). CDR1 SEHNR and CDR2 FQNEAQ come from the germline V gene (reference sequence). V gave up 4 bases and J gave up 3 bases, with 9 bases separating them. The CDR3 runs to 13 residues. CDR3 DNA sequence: TGTGCCAGCAGCTCGCGGACAGACTATGGCTACACCTTC. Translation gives CASSSRTDYGYTF.

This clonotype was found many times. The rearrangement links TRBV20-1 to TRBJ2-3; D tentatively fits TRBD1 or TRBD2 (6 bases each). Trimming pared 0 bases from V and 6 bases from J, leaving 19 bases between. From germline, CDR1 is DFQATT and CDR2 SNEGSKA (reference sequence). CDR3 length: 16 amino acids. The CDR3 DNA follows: TGCAGTGCTAGAGATCTAAGGGGGGAGAGGGTGGATACGCAGTATTTT. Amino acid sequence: CSARDLRGERVDTQYF.

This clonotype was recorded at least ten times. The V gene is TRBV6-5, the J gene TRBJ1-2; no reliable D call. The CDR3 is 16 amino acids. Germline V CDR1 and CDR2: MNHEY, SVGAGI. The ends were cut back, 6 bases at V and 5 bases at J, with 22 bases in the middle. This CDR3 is CASSREGTGVGYGYTF. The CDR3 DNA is TGTGCCAGCAGCCGAGAGGGTACTGGAGTAGGGTATGGCTACACCTTC.

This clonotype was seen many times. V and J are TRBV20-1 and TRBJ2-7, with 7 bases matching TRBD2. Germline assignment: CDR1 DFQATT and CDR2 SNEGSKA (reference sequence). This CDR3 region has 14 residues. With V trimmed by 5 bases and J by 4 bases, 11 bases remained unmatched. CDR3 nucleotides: TGCAGTGCTGCCTTTCGGGGCGGGAGTTACGAGCAGTACTTC. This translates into CSAAFRGGSYEQYF.

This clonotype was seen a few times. CDR3 bases: TGTGCCTGGAGCGCGGGAGGGCCGGGTGAGCAGTTCTTC. This gives the protein CAWSAGGPGEQFF. The rearrangement uses TRBV30 and TRBJ2-1; 9 nucleotides line up with TRBD2. The CDR3 runs to 13 residues. Germline CDR1 GTSNPN, CDR2 SVGIG (reference sequence). J was trimmed by 9 bases and V by 3 bases; bases with no gene match: 6.

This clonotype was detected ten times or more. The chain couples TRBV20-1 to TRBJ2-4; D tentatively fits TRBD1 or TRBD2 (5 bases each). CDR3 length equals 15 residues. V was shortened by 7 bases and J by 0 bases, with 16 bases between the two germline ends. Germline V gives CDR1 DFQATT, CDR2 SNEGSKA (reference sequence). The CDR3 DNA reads TGCAGTGTCACCCAGGGAAGCGGAGCCAAAAACATTCAGTACTTC. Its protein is CSVTQGSGAKNIQYF.

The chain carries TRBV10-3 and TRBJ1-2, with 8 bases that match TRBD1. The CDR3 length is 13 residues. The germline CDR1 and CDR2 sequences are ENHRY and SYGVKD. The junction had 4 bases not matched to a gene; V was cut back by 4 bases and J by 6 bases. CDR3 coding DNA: TGTGCCATCAGTGTACAGGGGGACCATGGCTACACCTTC. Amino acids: CAISVQGDHGYTF.